The sample holds a few counts of the clone carrying this TCR beta chain. Gene names denote mouse genes. The read falls 1 residue short of the CDR3 end, and the missing part is taken from the germline J gene. This CDR3 is 16 amino acids long. The V gene end was trimmed by 3 bases and the J gene end by 2 bases; junction bases not matched to a gene: 5. CDR1 is NSQYPW, CDR2 LRSPGD, per germline (reference sequence). Profiling relied on immunoSEQ multiplex PCR, and the TCRdb table lists in-frame clones only, not all of them. The sample comprises about 21,000 clones, around 70% of which are singletons, and 0.41% rests with the top ten. This sample was taken from a study of tissue T cells after allogeneic stem cell transplantation.

Sequencing input: blood. This receptor was identified in a female BALB/c mouse in good health. The MHC haplotype of the strain is H2-d. This sequence joins TRBV1 and TRBJ1-4; 8 bases match TRBD1. CDR3 sequence reads: CTCSALTGDSNERLFF. CDR3 DNA (partial): TGCACCTGCAGTGCCTTGACAGGGGACTCCAACGAAAGATTATTT.